This is a list of T cell receptor beta chains from one sample in a study of T cells after yellow fever vaccination. Using its own MiXCR run on the 5' RACE reads, TCRdb lists one record per CDR3 protein. This table has about 99,000 distinct CDR3 sequences, approximately 5.5% appearing once. The source was CD8+ T cells sorted from PBMCs, collected 10 days after the yellow fever booster vaccination. These receptors came from a man younger than 30 who received the YFV17D yellow fever vaccine. The CDR3 runs from the conserved cysteine through the conserved F or W. The D gene is left open where the match is weak. Clone size, where shown, is once, few, many, or a class for clones that have expanded.

cdr3_aa cdr3_nt j_call d_call v_call clone_size
CASSQEEALQGGYTF TGTGCCAGCAGCCAAGAGGAGGCGCTACAGGGCGGCTACACCTTC TRBJ1-2 NA TRBV4-2 few
CASSTTGRGTEAFF TGTGCCAGCAGTACAACCGGGCGGGGGACTGAAGCTTTCTTT TRBJ1-1 NA TRBV25-1 few
CASSYERGQETQYF TGTGCCAGCAGTTACGAGCGGGGTCAAGAGACCCAGTACTTC TRBJ2-5 TRBD2 TRBV12-3/TRBV12-4 many
CASRDWLGTQYF TGCGCCAGCAGGGATTGGCTCGGGACGCAGTATTTT TRBJ2-3 NA TRBV4-1 few
CASSSREELFF TGCGCCAGCAGCTCCCGGGAGGAGCTGTTTTTT TRBJ2-2 NA TRBV4-1 many
CASLLADGYTF TGTGCCAGCCTATTGGCGGATGGCTACACCTTC TRBJ1-2 NA TRBV2 NA
CASSQSSQGLETQYF TGTGCCAGCAGTCAGTCATCGCAGGGTTTGGAGACCCAGTACTTC TRBJ2-5 NA TRBV6-2/TRBV6-3 NA
CASSYSGWTGFDEQYF TGTGCCAGCAGTTACTCAGGGTGGACAGGGTTCGACGAGCAGTACTTC TRBJ2-7 TRBD1 TRBV6-2/TRBV6-3 NA
CASSYLVVTGGRVNYGYTF TGTGCCAGCAGCTACCTGGTCGTGACAGGGGGCCGAGTTAACTATGGCTACACCTTC TRBJ1-2 TRBD1 TRBV7-8 NA
CASSQGGTSGAGETQYF TGTGCCAGCAGCCAAGGGGGGACTAGCGGGGCCGGGGAGACCCAGTACTTC TRBJ2-5 TRBD2 TRBV2 NA
CASSLTLTTGGIEAFF TGCGCCAGCAGCTTGACACTCACGACAGGGGGAATTGAAGCTTTCTTT TRBJ1-1 TRBD1 TRBV5-1 many
CASSLITGTGPEMAVGSPLHF TGTGCCAGCAGCCTGATCACCGGGACAGGGCCCGAGATGGCGGTTGGTTCACCCCTCCACTTT TRBJ1-6 TRBD1 TRBV7-9 few
CASSYPTERGAINTGELFF TGTGCCAGCAGTTACCCGACCGAGCGGGGGGCGATAAACACCGGGGAGCTGTTTTTT TRBJ2-2 TRBD2 TRBV6-2/TRBV6-3 NA
CAISFQDRGSAYIQETQYF TGTGCCATCAGTTTCCAGGACAGGGGAAGTGCTTACATCCAAGAGACCCAGTACTTC TRBJ2-5 TRBD1 TRBV10-3 many
CSARGDRADTQYF TGCAGTGCTAGAGGGGACAGGGCAGATACGCAGTATTTT TRBJ2-3 TRBD1 TRBV20-1 medium-sized
CASSLVGEKSYEQYF TGTGCCAGCAGCTTGGTCGGGGAAAAATCCTACGAGCAGTACTTC TRBJ2-7 NA TRBV7-9 NA
CASSVSGGWDEQFF TGTGCCAGCAGCGTTAGCGGGGGGTGGGATGAGCAGTTCTTC TRBJ2-1 TRBD2 TRBV7-6 many
CSAADRETWRYTF TGCAGCGCTGCGGACAGGGAGACATGGCGGTACACCTTC TRBJ1-2 TRBD1 TRBV29-1 NA
CASSQEVVLAVNTDTQYF TGCGCCAGCAGCCAAGAAGTGGTACTAGCGGTAAACACAGATACGCAGTATTTT TRBJ2-3 TRBD2 TRBV4-3 NA
CATSDHTVTDTQYF TGTGCCACCAGTGACCACACCGTCACAGATACGCAGTATTTT TRBJ2-3 NA TRBV24-1 NA
CASSFSDSSVWGYTF TGTGCCAGCAGTTTTAGCGACAGCTCCGTGTGGGGCTACACCTTC TRBJ1-2 NA TRBV28 NA
CASSTGAGYGYTF TGTGCCAGTAGCACAGGGGCTGGCTATGGCTACACCTTC TRBJ1-2 TRBD1 TRBV19 few
CASSFTESTDTQYF TGTGCCAGCAGCTTTACGGAGAGCACAGATACGCAGTATTTT TRBJ2-3 NA TRBV7-9 few
CATSSGPGQGKETQYF TGTGCCACCAGCAGTGGGCCGGGACAGGGAAAAGAGACCCAGTACTTC TRBJ2-5 TRBD1 TRBV15 once
CASSSKTGMKTQYF TGTGCCAGCAGCTCCAAGACAGGGATGAAGACCCAGTACTTC TRBJ2-5 TRBD1 TRBV11-2 NA
CASSLEVSGNTIYF TGCGCCAGCAGCTTGGAAGTGTCTGGAAACACCATATATTTT TRBJ1-3 NA TRBV5-1 few
CASSLGGAWYNEQFF TGTGCCAGCAGCTTAGGGGGGGCCTGGTACAATGAGCAGTTCTTC TRBJ2-1 NA TRBV7-2 many
CSATKVDSYGYTF TGCAGTGCTACAAAAGTCGACAGCTATGGCTACACCTTC TRBJ1-2 NA TRBV20-1 NA
CASSLWDTRTDTQYF TGTGCCAGCAGCTTATGGGACACTCGCACAGATACGCAGTATTTT TRBJ2-3 NA TRBV7-2 NA
CASTDSGTRDISSEETQYF TGTGCCAGCACTGATTCCGGGACTAGGGACATCTCGTCTGAAGAGACCCAGTACTTC TRBJ2-5 TRBD2 TRBV25-1 few
CASSQDSTGWYGYTF TGCGCCAGCAGCCAAGATAGTACGGGTTGGTATGGCTACACCTTC TRBJ1-2 NA TRBV4-3 few
CASSQLTGSLHF TGTGCCAGCAGTCAACTGACAGGGTCCCTCCACTTT TRBJ1-6 TRBD1 TRBV12-3/TRBV12-4 NA
CASSGDAGPQHF TGTGCCAGCAGTGGAGACGCGGGGCCCCAGCATTTT TRBJ1-5 NA TRBV12-3/TRBV12-4 NA
CASSSSRPGGNSPLHF TGTGCCAGCAGCTCAAGTCGACCTGGGGGCAATTCACCCCTCCACTTT TRBJ1-6 NA TRBV7-9 few
CASGNRALTEAFF TGTGCCAGCGGCAACAGGGCGCTCACTGAAGCTTTCTTT TRBJ1-1 NA TRBV6-1 NA
CASSLGRVVLGANVLTF TGTGCCAGCAGCCTAGGCAGGGTCGTCTTGGGGGCCAACGTCCTGACTTTC TRBJ2-6 NA TRBV7-8 NA
CASIQLAGGYNEQFF TGTGCCAGCATACAACTAGCGGGGGGATACAATGAGCAGTTCTTC TRBJ2-1 TRBD2 TRBV6-2/TRBV6-3 few
CASSQGSGTGELFF TGTGCCAGCAGCCAAGGGTCCGGCACCGGGGAGCTGTTTTTT TRBJ2-2 NA TRBV4-2 many
CASSQVAGGRVSYNEQFF TGCGCCAGCAGCCAAGTAGCGGGGGGCAGGGTCTCCTACAATGAGCAGTTCTTC TRBJ2-1 TRBD2 TRBV4-3 NA
CASAVGPLPNTEAFF TGTGCCAGCGCTGTTGGGCCCCTTCCTAACACTGAAGCTTTCTTT TRBJ1-1 NA TRBV27 few
CASTSVLLTYSTDTQYF TGTGCCAGCACCTCCGTTCTTTTGACGTATAGCACAGATACGCAGTATTTT TRBJ2-3 NA TRBV5-6 NA
CASSDGTGAYNEQFF TGTGCCAGCAGCGACGGGACAGGGGCCTACAATGAGCAGTTCTTC TRBJ2-1 TRBD1 TRBV5-6 NA
CSVNRQGPIGGYTF TGCAGCGTCAACCGACAGGGGCCGATTGGGGGCTACACCTTC TRBJ1-2 TRBD1 TRBV29-1 few
CSVEGGRGDTGELFF TGCAGCGTTGAAGGGGGGCGGGGAGACACCGGGGAGCTGTTTTTT TRBJ2-2 NA TRBV29-1 few